The 10 T cell receptor beta chains given below trace back to one sample, sequenced in a study of blood T cell repertoires in COVID-19. TCRdb's table, derived via immunoSEQ multiplex PCR, lists solely in-frame clones and lacks some. The sample has some 260,000 clones; approximately 90% are singletons. The source material was peripheral blood. Receptor source: a woman in her forties who had recovered from COVID-19.

This chain links TRBV19 with TRBJ1-5; 7 bases fit TRBD1. There are 13 residues in the CDR3. Germline V lookup: CDR1 LNHDA, CDR2 SQIVND (reference sequence). V lost 6 bases and J lost 6; bases outside the gene matches: 5. CDR3 region: CASSLTGTQPQHF. The CDR3 DNA follows: TGTGCCAGTAGCCTGACAGGGACTCAGCCCCAGCATTTT.

V is TRBV19 and J is TRBJ1-5; 7 bases align to TRBD1. CDR1 LNHDA and CDR2 SQIVND come from the germline V gene (reference sequence). This CDR3 spans 16 amino acids. The ends lost 3 bases at V and 8 bases at J; junction bases unmatched: 13. The CDR3 loop is CASSILSGQSLEPQHF. The CDR3 coding sequence is TGTGCCAGTAGTATCCTCTCGGGACAGAGCTTGGAGCCCCAGCATTTT.

The rearrangement joins TRBV24-1 to TRBJ1-2; TRBD1 agrees at 7 bases. Trimming removed 4 bases from V and 4 bases from J; junction bases left unmatched: 5. From germline, CDR1 is KGHDR and CDR2 SFDVKD. The CDR3 sequence is 14 residues long. The CDR3 nucleotides read TGTGCCACCAGTGAGAAGGACAGGACCTATGGCTACACCTTC. It specifies CATSEKDRTYGYTF.

This CDR3 reads CASSGDSDYEQYF. In DNA form, the CDR3 reads TGTGCCAGCAGCGGGGACTCCGACTACGAGCAGTACTTC. This chain links TRBV2 with TRBJ2-7; the D gene is possibly TRBD2 (6 bases). Germline V gives CDR1 SNHLY, CDR2 FYNNEI. The CDR3 has 13 residues. The V end lost 6 bases, the J end lost 3 bases, and 12 bases lay between the germline ends.

The J gene is TRBJ2-5, the V gene TRBV15; the match to TRBD1 covers 10 bases. CDR1 and CDR2 (germline): LNHNV, YYDKDF (reference sequence). This CDR3 spans 15 amino acids. Unmatched junction bases numbered 3, after V lost 2 bases and J lost 3 bases. The chain's CDR3 is CATSRSGTGEETQYF. The CDR3 region has the DNA TGTGCCACCAGCAGATCCGGGACAGGGGAAGAGACCCAGTACTTC.

The chain has TRBV4-3 and TRBJ1-6; 8 nucleotides match TRBD1. Per the germline V gene, CDR1 is LGHNA and CDR2 is YSLEER. The V segment lost 4 bases and the J segment 7 bases; nucleotides outside the gene matches: 9. The CDR3 is made up of 16 amino acids. CDR3 bases: TGCGCCAGCAGCCTCCAGGGGGCAGGAGGGAATTCACCCCTCCACTTT. It codes for CASSLQGAGGNSPLHF.

There are a few counts of this clone. The chain joins TRBV11-2 to TRBJ1-2; 8 bases align to TRBD1. Germline V gives CDR1 SGHAT, CDR2 FQNNGV. Trimming took 5 bases from V and 8 from J; bases not matched to a gene: 16. The CDR3 is made up of 16 amino acids. The CDR3 spells CASSPGQGGWRDGYTF. The CDR3 bases are TGTGCCAGCAGCCCCGGACAGGGAGGTTGGCGAGACGGCTACACCTTC.

V is TRBV11-3 and J is TRBJ1-2; the match to TRBD1 covers 12 bases. Germline-derived CDR1 and CDR2 are SGHNT and YENEEA. V dropped 1 base and J dropped 4; count of bases not matched to a gene: 4. The CDR3 is 16 residues long. CDR3 region: CASSLGGTGGRYGYTF. The CDR3 nucleotides are TGTGCCAGCAGCTTAGGAGGGACAGGGGGCCGCTATGGCTACACCTTC.

The chain employs TRBV7-3 and TRBJ2-1; 7 bases are a match to TRBD1. The germline V gene encodes CDR1 SGHTA and CDR2 FQGTGA. The CDR3 extends over 16 amino acids. V lost 4 bases to trimming and J lost 8 bases; unmatched junction nucleotides: 14. DNA of the CDR3: TGTGCCAGCAGCTCTAACAGGGGAACAAGTGGCGATGAGCAGTTCTTC. It encodes CASSSNRGTSGDEQFF. Filled out from reference TRBV7-3 and TRBJ2-1, the complete variable domain reads GAGVSQTPSNKVTEKGKYVELRCDPISGHTALYWYRQSLGQGPEFLIYFQGTGAADDSGLPNDRFFAVRPEGSVSTLKIQRTERGDSAVYLCASSSNRGTSGDEQFFGPGTRLTVL.

The chain is built from TRBV7-8 and TRBJ1-5, with D hard to call. Germline V gene lookup returns CDR1 SGHVS and CDR2 FQNEAQ. The CDR3 sequence is 14 residues long. V was cut by 2 bases and J by 4 bases, with 9 bases left in between. The CDR3 nucleotides read TGTGCCAGCAGCTTATTTGAGAGTAATCAGCCCCAGCATTTT. It is translated as CASSLFESNQPQHF.